These 23 T cell receptor beta chains were sequenced from one sample in a study of early T cells in non-severe SARS-CoV-2 infection. TCRdb ran MiXCR on the 5' RACE reads and lists one entry per CDR3 protein. The sample has tens of thousands of distinct CDR3 sequences; more than 8.5% are singletons. Sequenced input: whole blood. Receptor source: an adult who was a healthcare worker with PCR-confirmed SARS-CoV-2 infection or an uninfected control (not recorded which).

There are a few counts of this clonotype. The chain employs TRBV29-1 and TRBJ1-1; D not resolved. Germline CDR1 reads SQVTM; CDR2 reads ANQGSEA. The CDR3 extends over 12 amino acids. The V and J ends lost 3 bases and 5 bases respectively, with 10 bases between them. The CDR3 coding sequence is TGCAGCGTTGAGGAGCGGAGAACTGAAGCTTTCTTT. This codes for CSVEERRTEAFF.

This clonotype was recorded at least ten times. The rearrangement links TRBV13 to TRBJ2-1; D is ambiguous. The CDR3 totals 16 residues. Germline loops: CDR1 PRHDT, CDR2 FYEKMQ (reference sequence). V gave up 8 bases and J gave up 3 bases, with 20 bases separating them. The CDR3 protein is CASRSAGEKFYNEQFF. The CDR3 region has the DNA TGTGCCAGCCGGTCAGCCGGAGAAAAATTCTACAATGAGCAGTTCTTC.

This clonotype was counted many times. No conserved phenylalanine or tryptophan is present at the end of the CDR3, so a read error is the likely explanation. No DNA is shown, since the ends of the CDR3 on it are uncertain; the CDR3 is the one TCRdb lists. This chain joins TRBV6-1 and TRBJ2-1; no check of the table's D call, TRBD2, against the DNA was made. The CDR3 has 11 residues if both end residues are counted. CDR1 MNHNS and CDR2 SASEGT come from the germline V gene. This CDR3 reads CASSDGLPLIL.

This clonotype was recorded many times. J is TRBJ2-3 and V is TRBV11-1; TRBD1 is a possible D gene (5 bases). Germline values: CDR1 SGHAT, CDR2 FQDESV (reference sequence). This CDR3 comprises 15 residues. V was cut by 0 bases and J by 0 bases, with 7 bases left in between. CDR3 nucleotides: TGTGCCAGCAGCTTAGCTGGACAAAGCACAGATACGCAGTATTTT. Translation: CASSLAGQSTDTQYF.

A note on this clonotype: Possible read error: a much larger clone is one base away. The chain is built from TRBV18 and TRBJ1-4; TRBD1 aligns across 11 bases. The CDR3 has 18 amino acids. Germline CDR1 KGHSH, CDR2 LQKENI. V lost 10 bases and J lost 10; bases outside the gene matches: 23. The CDR3 nucleotides are TGTGCCAACTCCCGCTTCGATGGACAGGGGGCCTTCGGAGGAAAACTGTTTTTT. Its translation: CANSRFDGQGAFGGKLFF.

This clonotype has ten or more counts. The rearrangement joins TRBV6-5 to TRBJ1-1; no definite D call. V lost 1 base and J lost 1, with 16 bases in between. CDR3 length equals 17 residues. Germline lookup yields CDR1 MNHEY and CDR2 SVGAGI. The DNA for the CDR3 is TGTGCCAGCAGTTACTTCACCGGGGTTGAGGGGAACACTGAAGCTTTCTTT. Its translation is CASSYFTGVEGNTEAFF.

This clonotype was seen only a few times. The chain combines TRBV29-1 with TRBJ2-2; 12 positions agree with TRBD2. The CDR3 loop spans 17 amino acids. After removal of 6 bases from V and 8 bases from J, the junction contained 16 bases not matched to a gene. Looked up from germline, CDR1 is SQVTM and CDR2 is ANQGSEA. The CDR3 nucleotides read TGCAGCGTGGGGGAGACTAGCGGGAGAAATAATGATGGGGAGCTGTTTTTT. Encoded protein: CSVGETSGRNNDGELFF.

The DNA for the CDR3 is TGTGCCAGCAGTGGGCAGGAGATCGAAAAACTGTTTTTT. It translates to CASSGQEIEKLFF. V usage is TRBV2 and J usage is TRBJ1-4; D remains ambiguous. CDR1 and CDR2 from the germline V gene are SNHLY and FYNNEI. V shed 4 bases and J shed 8 bases, with 11 bases lying between them. The CDR3 loop spans 13 amino acids.

This clonotype occurred many times. This chain links TRBV7-3 with TRBJ1-1; D is unresolved. This CDR3 region has 14 residues. Germline V gene data show CDR1 as SGHTA and CDR2 as FQGTGA. Trimming pared 0 bases from V and 0 bases from J, leaving 5 bases between. This CDR3 reads CASSLTPLNTEAFF. CDR3 nucleotides: TGTGCCAGCAGCTTAACACCACTGAACACTGAAGCTTTCTTT.

The table lists this clonotype with a few counts. V gene TRBV6-6 combines with J gene TRBJ1-1; TRBD1 matches at 8 bases. V lost 1 base to trimming and J lost 7 bases; unmatched junction nucleotides: 14. This CDR3 contains 17 residues. Germline V lookup: CDR1 MNHNY, CDR2 SVGAGI (reference sequence). The CDR3 reads CASSYLDRGSLSREAFF. CDR3 in DNA: TGTGCCAGCAGTTACTTAGACAGGGGTTCTCTCTCTCGTGAAGCTTTCTTT.

This clonotype has at least ten counts. V usage is TRBV20-1 and J usage is TRBJ1-1; D is perhaps TRBD1 (5 bases). CDR3 length: 14 amino acids. Per the germline V gene, CDR1 is DFQATT and CDR2 is SNEGSKA (reference sequence). V lost 7 bases and J lost 0, with 15 bases in between. The CDR3 nucleotides read TGCAGTGTTGGGGACGGAACAATGAACACTGAAGCTTTCTTT. Residues: CSVGDGTMNTEAFF.

This clonotype was counted ten times or more. V gene TRBV27 combines with J gene TRBJ1-1, with D possibly being TRBD1 (6 bases). The CDR3 is made up of 13 amino acids. Per germline, CDR1 MNHEY and CDR2 SMNVEV (reference sequence). Trimming removed 7 bases from V and 3 bases from J, with 12 bases in between. The CDR3 sequence: CASNPRGYTEAFF. CDR3 DNA: TGTGCCAGCAACCCAAGGGGGTACACTGAAGCTTTCTTT.

The table lists this clonotype with a few counts. This chain uses TRBV7-8 with TRBJ2-7, with TRBD2 identical over 15 bases. V lost 4 bases, J lost 5 bases, and 3 bases stayed unmatched. This CDR3 is built from 15 residues. Germline CDR1 is SGHVS and CDR2 is FQNEAQ. CDR3 sequence: CASSSGTSGRHEQYF. The CDR3 DNA is TGTGCCAGCAGCTCGGGGACTAGCGGGAGGCACGAGCAGTACTTC.

A few counts support this clonotype. The chain joins TRBV19 to TRBJ1-1; D is unresolved. Trimming stripped 2 bases from V and 0 bases from J, with 10 bases between. The CDR3 consists of 15 residues. Germline assignment: CDR1 LNHDA and CDR2 SQIVND (reference sequence). This chain's CDR3 is CASSISPGVNTEAFF. The CDR3 DNA sequence: TGTGCCAGTAGTATATCTCCGGGAGTGAACACTGAAGCTTTCTTT.

The gene calls are TRBV28 and TRBJ1-1, with D possibly TRBD1 on 6 matching bases. The V gene's germline CDR1 is MDHEN and CDR2 SYDVKM. Trimming pared 11 bases from V and 4 bases from J, leaving 14 bases between. CDR3 length: 12 residues. The CDR3 spells CAVTGSFTEAFF. The CDR3 DNA follows: TGTGCCGTCACAGGGAGCTTCACTGAAGCTTTCTTT.

J is TRBJ2-1 and V is TRBV4-2; D call uncertain. In germline, CDR1 is LGHNA, CDR2 YNFKEQ. The CDR3 extends over 14 amino acids. V shed 1 base and J shed 3 bases, with 7 bases lying between them. DNA for the CDR3: TGTGCCAGCAGCCAAGGATACTACTACAATGAGCAGTTCTTC. This gives the protein CASSQGYYYNEQFF.

Comment on this clonotype: A read error may explain this, as a much larger clone is one base away. The chain has TRBV10-3 and TRBJ2-1, with D tentatively TRBD1 (7 bases). The CDR3 spans 13 residues. Germline V CDR1 and CDR2: ENHRY, SYGVKD. V was trimmed by 5 bases and J by 10 bases, leaving 15 bases between them. CDR3 sequence: CAISIRTGGEQFF. The CDR3 DNA sequence: TGTGCCATCAGTATCCGGACAGGAGGGGAGCAGTTCTTC.

In this sample, this clonotype turned up a few times. This chain uses TRBV6-1 with TRBJ1-2; D might be TRBD1 (6 bases). V was pared by 6 bases and J by 4 bases, with 12 bases between. The CDR3 is 13 residues long. In germline, CDR1 is MNHNS, CDR2 SASEGT. CDR3 sequence: CASRVTGTYGYTF. The CDR3 bases are TGTGCCAGCAGGGTCACAGGGACCTATGGCTACACCTTC.

This clonotype was counted at least ten times. The gene calls are TRBV24-1 and TRBJ1-1; D unresolved. Trimming shortened V by 5 bases and J by 8 bases, and 8 bases separated the two germline ends. CDR3 size: 11 residues. The V gene's germline CDR1 is KGHDR and CDR2 SFDVKD. CDR3 in DNA: TGTGCCACCAGTGGAGGCAGGGAAGCTTTCTTT. This sequence encodes CATSGGREAFF.

This clonotype was seen once. A clone one base away is much larger, so this may be a read error. The chain recombines TRBV12-3 or TRBV12-4 with TRBJ2-3; D unclear. The CDR3 loop spans 12 amino acids. The CDR3 DNA sequence: TGTACCAGCAGCCCGGGCTCAGATACGCAGTATTTT. Translated: CTSSPGSDTQYF.

This clonotype was counted at least ten times. The chain has TRBV7-2 and TRBJ2-1, with a weak D call TRBD1 (6 bases). This CDR3 region has 16 residues. The germline V and J ends were trimmed by 1 base and 7 bases, with 17 bases remaining between them. Germline-derived CDR1 and CDR2 are SGHTA and FQGNSA. CDR3 in amino acids: CASSLGRQGSRNEQFF. The CDR3 region has the DNA TGTGCCAGCAGCTTAGGACGGCAGGGGTCGAGGAATGAGCAGTTCTTC.

This clonotype occurred many times. J is TRBJ1-3 and V is TRBV12-3 or TRBV12-4; perhaps TRBD1 as D (6 bases). V was pared by 5 bases and J by 7 bases, with 15 bases between. This CDR3 has 14 residues. CDR3 loop: CASSRMYRDNTIYF. DNA for the CDR3: TGTGCCAGCAGTCGGATGTACAGGGACAACACCATATATTTT.

This clonotype was counted many times. The genes are TRBV7-9 and TRBJ2-1, with D possibly being TRBD2 (6 bases). The V and J ends lost 2 bases and 0 bases respectively, with 14 bases between them. This CDR3 is built from 17 residues. From germline, CDR1 is SEHNR and CDR2 FQNEAQ (reference sequence). This chain's CDR3 is CASSLIGGRSSYNEQFF. The CDR3 bases are TGTGCCAGCAGCTTAATAGGAGGGAGAAGCTCCTACAATGAGCAGTTCTTC.